Presented here are 19 T cell receptor beta chains from one specimen sequenced in a study of vaccination and CD4 T cells after COVID-19. At the Johns Hopkins FTIC core, DNA taken from cultured CD4+ T cells was sequenced by way of the Oncomine TCR Beta short-read assay. TCRdb redid the calling of the PCR reads with MiXCR, one entry per CDR3 protein. The data show about 3,500 distinct CDR3 sequences, roughly two fifths seen once. These receptors have no known antigen. Documented treatment: approximately 10-day PBMC culture with coronavirus spike peptide pools or control peptides (ViraFEST assay). Sample: CD4+ T cells from blood, cultured in vitro. The receptor set was obtained from a human donor who had recovered from COVID-19.

This clonotype turned up a few times. This rearrangement joins TRBV21-1 to TRBJ1-2; the D call in the table, TRBD1, was not verified against the DNA. TRBV21-1 is given as a pseudogene. The CDR3 sequence is 19 residues long. This CDR3 is CASSKTGRDRRALGYGYTF. In DNA, the CDR3 is TGTGCCAGCAGCAAAACAGGCAGGGACAGGAGGGCACTTGGCTATGGCTACACCTTC.

In nucleotides, the CDR3 is TGTGCCAGCAGCCAGGATGGAGGGCGAGGCAATGAGCAGTTCTTC. This encodes CASSQDGGRGNEQFF. The genes are TRBV11-3 and TRBJ2-1; D is possibly TRBD2 (6 bases). Looked up from germline, CDR1 is SGHNT and CDR2 is YENEEA. Trimming cost V 5 bases and J 6 bases, with 17 bases left between them. The CDR3 has 15 residues.

This clonotype came up once. The chain recombines TRBV5-6 with TRBJ2-3; D is perhaps TRBD2 (6 bases). The CDR3 contains 16 residues. Trimming removed 4 bases at V and 0 bases at J, with 15 bases between. CDR1 and CDR2 from the germline V gene are SGHDT and YYEEEE. The CDR3 protein is CASSPWVAASTDTQYF. As DNA, the CDR3 is TGTGCCAGCAGCCCTTGGGTAGCGGCAAGCACAGATACGCAGTATTTT. The whole variable domain, remainder taken from reference TRBV5-6 and TRBJ2-3, is DAGVTQSPTHLIKTRGQQVTLRCSPKSGHDTVSWYQQALGQGPQFIFQYYEEEERQRGNFPDRFSGHQFPNYSSELNVNALLLGDSALYLCASSPWVAASTDTQYFGPGTRLTVL.

V usage is TRBV7-2 and J usage is TRBJ2-7; D remains ambiguous. Per the germline V gene, CDR1 is SGHTA and CDR2 is FQGNSA. The CDR3 loop spans 14 amino acids. Trimming pared 4 bases from V and 7 bases from J, leaving 17 bases between. The CDR3 reads CASSSLGTVGEQYF. CDR3 sequence (DNA): TGTGCCAGCAGCTCCCTGGGCACGGTGGGGGAGCAGTACTTC.

J is TRBJ2-1 and V is TRBV4-1; 13 bases align to TRBD2. The V gene's germline CDR1 is MGHRA and CDR2 YSYEKL. The length of the CDR3 is 16 residues. V trimming: 4 bases; J trimming: 8 bases; junction bases outside the gene matches: 8. The CDR3: CASSPSTSGGAHEQFF. The CDR3 DNA follows: TGCGCCAGCAGCCCGTCCACTAGCGGGGGGGCCCATGAGCAGTTCTTC.

This clonotype was seen a few times. The V gene is TRBV20-1, the J gene TRBJ2-1; TRBD2 aligns across 16 bases. After removal of 5 bases from V and 4 bases from J, the junction contained 8 bases not matched to a gene. The CDR3 consists of 17 residues. In germline, CDR1 is DFQATT, CDR2 SNEGSKA (reference sequence). The CDR3 loop reads CSAGGLAGGLNYNEQFF. CDR3 nucleotide sequence: TGCAGTGCTGGGGGACTAGCGGGAGGGCTTAATTACAATGAGCAGTTCTTC.

CDR3 nucleotides: TGTGCCAGCAGCCCAGGACTAGCGGGGAGAAATGAGCAGTTCTTC. As protein: CASSPGLAGRNEQFF. This chain joins TRBV9 and TRBJ2-1; 12 bases match TRBD2. Trimming at V came to 4 bases and at J to 7 bases, leaving 6 bases not matched to a gene. Germline values: CDR1 SGDLS, CDR2 YYNGEE. The CDR3 extends over 15 amino acids.

In this sample, this clonotype turned up a few times. The chain combines TRBV7-3 with TRBJ2-2, with a weak D call TRBD1 (5 bases). Germline CDR1 is SGHTA and CDR2 is FQGTGA. The V end was cut by 6 bases, the J end by 4 bases, with 9 bases between. This CDR3 contains 13 residues. CDR3 amino acids: CASSQGATGELFF. CDR3 nucleotide sequence: TGTGCCAGCAGTCAGGGTGCCACCGGGGAGCTGTTTTTT.

The chain has TRBV27 and TRBJ1-2, with D uncertain. V was trimmed by 3 bases and J by 1 base, leaving 9 bases between them. This CDR3 has 14 amino acids. CDR1 MNHEY and CDR2 SMNVEV come from the germline V gene (reference sequence). This CDR3 is CASSFSPVNYGYTF. In DNA, the CDR3 is TGTGCCAGCAGTTTTTCCCCGGTTAACTATGGCTACACCTTC.

This clonotype was picked up one time. The V gene is TRBV15, the J gene TRBJ1-5; D gene unclear. V was pared by 3 bases and J by 2 bases, with 14 bases between. The germline gives CDR1 LNHNV, CDR2 YYDKDF (reference sequence). This CDR3 has 16 amino acids. The CDR3 DNA reads as TGTGCCACCAGCAGGGGTGACCTGGGCGGCAATCAGCCCCAGCATTTT. It is translated as CATSRGDLGGNQPQHF.

This clonotype has just a few counts. The rearrangement uses TRBV5-4 and TRBJ2-3; D is perhaps TRBD2 (5 bases). Trimming took off 4 bases at V and 1 base at J, with 7 bases between the two ends. The CDR3 totals 13 residues. Germline loops: CDR1 SGHNT, CDR2 YYREEE (reference sequence). CDR3 DNA sequence: TGTGCCAGCAGCCAAGCGGGCACAGATACGCAGTATTTT. It is translated as CASSQAGTDTQYF.

This chain joins TRBV27 and TRBJ1-2; D gene uncertain. Germline-derived CDR1 and CDR2 are MNHEY and SMNVEV (reference sequence). The length of the CDR3 is 16 residues. V gave up 2 bases and J gave up 5 bases, with 18 bases separating them. CDR3 DNA: TGTGCCAGCAGTTTAAGCGGGAGGGCGATCGGATATGGCTACACCTTC. As protein: CASSLSGRAIGYGYTF.

The chain uses TRBV7-2 and TRBJ2-3, with 11 bases lining up with TRBD2. This CDR3 region has 15 residues. Germline V lookup: CDR1 SGHTA, CDR2 FQGNSA. The V segment lost 5 bases and the J segment 4 bases; nucleotides outside the gene matches: 5. This CDR3 is CASSPAGLAADTQYF. The CDR3 coding sequence is TGTGCCAGCAGCCCGGCGGGACTAGCGGCAGATACGCAGTATTTT.

The chain joins TRBV6-1 to TRBJ2-5, with 9 bases that match TRBD2. CDR1 MNHNS and CDR2 SASEGT come from the germline V gene. The CDR3 has 14 amino acids. Trimming removed 5 bases from V and 5 bases from J; junction bases left unmatched: 6. CDR3 coding DNA: TGTGCCAGCAGTAAGGGACTAGCCTCGGAGACCCAGTACTTC. The encoded protein is CASSKGLASETQYF.

This chain joins TRBV19 and TRBJ1-2; D might be TRBD1 (5 bases). Germline V gene data show CDR1 as LNHDA and CDR2 as SQIVND (reference sequence). CDR3 length: 16 amino acids. The V end lost 5 bases, the J end lost 0 bases, and 16 bases lay between the germline ends. CDR3 region: CASSPPWGVSNYGYTF. CDR3 sequence (DNA): TGTGCCAGTAGTCCCCCATGGGGGGTCTCTAACTATGGCTACACCTTC.

The chain couples TRBV18 to TRBJ1-2; weak D call: TRBD1 (5 bases). The CDR3 is 14 residues long. Looked up from germline, CDR1 is KGHSH and CDR2 is LQKENI. The germline V and J ends were trimmed by 2 bases and 0 bases, with 7 bases remaining between them. The CDR3 is CASSPGGSNYGYTF. The CDR3 DNA follows: TGTGCCAGCTCACCAGGGGGATCTAACTATGGCTACACCTTC.

V gene TRBV28 combines with J gene TRBJ2-7; 13 bases are a match to TRBD2. Germline CDR1 MDHEN, CDR2 SYDVKM. There are 19 residues in the CDR3. J gave up 0 bases and V 6 bases, and 14 bases lay outside the gene matches. The CDR3 coding sequence is TGTGCCAGCAGCCCCTTACCCGGGACTAGCGGGATCCCCTCCTACGAGCAGTACTTC. Residues: CASSPLPGTSGIPSYEQYF.

This chain joins TRBV2 and TRBJ2-7, with 9 bases matching TRBD1. This CDR3 contains 10 residues. After removal of 8 bases from V and 12 bases from J, the junction contained 5 bases not matched to a gene. The V gene's germline CDR1 is SNHLY and CDR2 FYNNEI. CDR3 residues: CASGGQGPYF. In DNA form, the CDR3 reads TGTGCCAGCGGGGGACAGGGACCGTACTTC.

This chain's CDR3 is CASSLDPNQPQHF. The CDR3 bases are TGCGCCAGCAGCTTGGACCCCAATCAGCCCCAGCATTTT. This chain joins TRBV5-1 and TRBJ1-5; D is undetermined. Germline values: CDR1 SGHRS, CDR2 YFSETQ. The CDR3 spans 13 residues. Trimming cost V 0 bases and J 3 bases, with 4 bases left between them.